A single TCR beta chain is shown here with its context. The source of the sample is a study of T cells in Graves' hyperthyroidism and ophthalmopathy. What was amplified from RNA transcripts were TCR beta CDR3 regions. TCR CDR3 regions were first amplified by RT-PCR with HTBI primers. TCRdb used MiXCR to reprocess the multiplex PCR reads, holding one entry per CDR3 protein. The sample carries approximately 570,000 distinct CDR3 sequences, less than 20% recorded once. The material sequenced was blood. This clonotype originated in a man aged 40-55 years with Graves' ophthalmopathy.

The CDR3 reads CASSEARGARDTQYF. In DNA, the CDR3 is TGTGCCAGCAGTGAAGCGAGGGGGGCCCGGGATACGCAGTATTTT. The V and J genes are TRBV6-1 and TRBJ2-3; D is perhaps TRBD1 or TRBD2 (6 bases each). The CDR3 runs to 15 residues. The germline gives CDR1 MNHNS, CDR2 SASEGT. V gave up 0 bases and J gave up 6 bases, with 13 bases separating them.